This TCR beta chain came from a study of response to subunit inactivated influenza vaccine. The study's findings and limits: Authors suggested each seasonal influenza vaccination recruits few new T cells.

This clonotype was detected a few times. Its target is unknown. Germline values: CDR1 GTSNPN, CDR2 SVGIG (reference sequence). The CDR3 spans 14 residues. V dropped 3 bases and J dropped 5 bases, with 13 bases sitting between them. Using its own MiXCR run on the RT-PCR reads, TCRdb lists one record per CDR3 protein. The sample yields 550,000 to 800,000 distinct CDR3 sequences, over 11% seen once. The chain carries TRBV30 and TRBJ2-2, with a tentative D call TRBD1 (5 bases). Sequenced material: PBMCs from blood, taken 14 days before vaccination. This TCR derives from a man aged 50 or older who received an inactivated influenza vaccine. The CDR3, as DNA: TGTGCCTGGAGCTTCTACTCAGGGACCGGGGAGCTGTTTTTT. As protein: CAWSFYSGTGELFF. The full variable domain, completed using reference TRBV30 and TRBJ2-2, is SQTIHQWPATLVQPVGSPLSLECTVEGTSNPNLYWYRQAAGRGLQLLFYSVGIGQISSEVPQNLSASRPQDRQFILSSKKLLLSDSGFYLCAWSFYSGTGELFFGEGSRLTVL.